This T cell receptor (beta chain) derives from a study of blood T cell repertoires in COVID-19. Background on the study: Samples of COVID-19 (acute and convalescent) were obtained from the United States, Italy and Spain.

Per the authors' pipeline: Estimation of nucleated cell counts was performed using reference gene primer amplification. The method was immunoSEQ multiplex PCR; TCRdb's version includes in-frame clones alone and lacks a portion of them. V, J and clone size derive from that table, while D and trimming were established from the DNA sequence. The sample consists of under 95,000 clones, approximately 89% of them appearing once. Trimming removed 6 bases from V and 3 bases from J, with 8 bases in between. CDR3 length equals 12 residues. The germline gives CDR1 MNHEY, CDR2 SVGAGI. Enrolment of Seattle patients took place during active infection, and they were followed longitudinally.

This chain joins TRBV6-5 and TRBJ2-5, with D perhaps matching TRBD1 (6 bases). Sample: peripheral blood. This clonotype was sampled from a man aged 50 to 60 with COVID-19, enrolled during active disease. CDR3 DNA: TGTGCCAGCAGAAGGACAGAAGAGACCCAGTACTTC. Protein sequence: CASRRTEETQYF.